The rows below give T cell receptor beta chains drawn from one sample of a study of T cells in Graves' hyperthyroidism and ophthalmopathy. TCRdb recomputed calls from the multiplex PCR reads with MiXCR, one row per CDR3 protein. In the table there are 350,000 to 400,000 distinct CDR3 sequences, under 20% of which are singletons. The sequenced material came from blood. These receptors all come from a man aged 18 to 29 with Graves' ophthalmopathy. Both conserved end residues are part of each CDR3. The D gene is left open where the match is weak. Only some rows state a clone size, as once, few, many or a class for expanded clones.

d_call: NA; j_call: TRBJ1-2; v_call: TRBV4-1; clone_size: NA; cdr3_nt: TGCGCCAGCACTCATGTCAGCGGGGGAAAGGATGGCTACACCTTC; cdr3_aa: CASTHVSGGKDGYTF
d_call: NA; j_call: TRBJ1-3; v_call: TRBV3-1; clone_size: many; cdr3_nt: TGTGCCAGCAGCCAAGGTGCGGCAGGAGGAGGAAACACCATATATTTT; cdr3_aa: CASSQGAAGGGNTIYF
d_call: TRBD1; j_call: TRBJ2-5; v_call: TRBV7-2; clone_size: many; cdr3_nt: TGTGCCAGCAGCGAGGGGACAGGGAAGAGGGAGACCCAGTACTTC; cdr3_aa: CASSEGTGKRETQYF
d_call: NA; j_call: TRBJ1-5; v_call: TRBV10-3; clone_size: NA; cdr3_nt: TGTGCCATCAGCGAAGGGCGTAGCAATCAGCCCCAGCATTTT; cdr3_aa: CAISEGRSNQPQHF
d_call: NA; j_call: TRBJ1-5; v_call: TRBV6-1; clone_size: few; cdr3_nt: TGTGCCTCCCAACGGATTTTTGGACAGAATCAGCCCCAGCATTTT; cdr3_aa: CASQRIFGQNQPQHF
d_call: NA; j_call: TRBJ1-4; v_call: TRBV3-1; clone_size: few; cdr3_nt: TGTGCCAGCAGCCAAGCATACAGGGTTGAAAAACTGTTTTTT; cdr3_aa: CASSQAYRVEKLFF
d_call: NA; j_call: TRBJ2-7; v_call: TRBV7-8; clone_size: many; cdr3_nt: TGTGCCAGCAGCTTAGCATCCAGTTACTACGAGCAGTACTTC; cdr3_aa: CASSLASSYYEQYF
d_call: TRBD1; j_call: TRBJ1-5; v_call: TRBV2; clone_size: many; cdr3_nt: TGTGCCAGCAGTCTCGGACAGGGCAGTGGCCAGCCCCAGCATTTT; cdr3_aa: CASSLGQGSGQPQHF
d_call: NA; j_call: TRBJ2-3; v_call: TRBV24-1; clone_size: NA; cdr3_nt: TGTGCCACCAGTGACTTCCTGATGGGGGCTAGCACAGATACGCAGTATTTT; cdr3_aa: CATSDFLMGASTDTQYF
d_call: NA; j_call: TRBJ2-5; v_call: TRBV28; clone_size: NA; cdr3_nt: TGTGCCAGCAGTCCCCTGACAGTGTACCAAGAGACCCAGTACTTC; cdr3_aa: CASSPLTVYQETQYF
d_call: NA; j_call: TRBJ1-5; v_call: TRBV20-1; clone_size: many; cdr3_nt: TGCAGTGCGCGACCCTCAGGTCAGCCCCAGCATTTT; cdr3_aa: CSARPSGQPQHF
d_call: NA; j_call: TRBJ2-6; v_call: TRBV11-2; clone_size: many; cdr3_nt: TGTGCCAGCAGCTTAGCGGGCTCTGGGGCCAACGTCCTGACTTTC; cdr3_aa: CASSLAGSGANVLTF
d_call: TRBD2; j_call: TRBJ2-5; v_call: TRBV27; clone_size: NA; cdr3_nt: TGTGCCAGCAGAGGACTAGCGGGGACCACAGCGCAAGAGACCCAGTACTTC; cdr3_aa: CASRGLAGTTAQETQYF
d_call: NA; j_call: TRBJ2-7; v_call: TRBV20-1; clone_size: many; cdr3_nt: TGCAGTGTGGGGGCATTTGCCTACGAGCAGTACTTC; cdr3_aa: CSVGAFAYEQYF
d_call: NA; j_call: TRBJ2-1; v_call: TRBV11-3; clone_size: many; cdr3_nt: TGTGCCAGCAGCGGTCCCCCGGAATACAATGAGCAGTTCTTC; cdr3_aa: CASSGPPEYNEQFF
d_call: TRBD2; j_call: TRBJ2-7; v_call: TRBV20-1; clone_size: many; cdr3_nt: TGCAGTGCCAGGGCCCTAGCGGTGTACGAGCAGTACTTC; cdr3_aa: CSARALAVYEQYF
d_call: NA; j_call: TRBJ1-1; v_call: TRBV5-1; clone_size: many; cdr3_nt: TGCGCCAGCAGCGGGGCTGGGGACAACACTGAAGCTTTCTTT; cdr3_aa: CASSGAGDNTEAFF
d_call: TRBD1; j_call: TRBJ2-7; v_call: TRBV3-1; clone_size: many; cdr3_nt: TGTGCCAGCAGCGGGGAAACAGGGGGCTACGAGCAGTACTTC; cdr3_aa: CASSGETGGYEQYF
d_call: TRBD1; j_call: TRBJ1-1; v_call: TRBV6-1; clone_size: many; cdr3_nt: TGTGCCAGCAGTTCCCTGGACAGGGGGGCTGAAGCTTTCTTT; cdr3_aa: CASSSLDRGAEAFF
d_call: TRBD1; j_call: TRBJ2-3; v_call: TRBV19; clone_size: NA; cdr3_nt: TGTGCCAGTAGTGCTACCGGGACAGGGGACCCCCCGGCTACGCAGTATTTT; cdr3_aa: CASSATGTGDPPATQYF
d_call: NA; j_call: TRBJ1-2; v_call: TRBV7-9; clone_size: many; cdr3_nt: TGTGCCAGCGAATGGACGTGGGACTATGGCTACACCTTC; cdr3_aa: CASEWTWDYGYTF
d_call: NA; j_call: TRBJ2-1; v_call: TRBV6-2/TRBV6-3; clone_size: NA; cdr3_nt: TGTGCCAGCGAAAGGGTTTCCTACAATAAGCAGTTCTTC; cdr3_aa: CASERVSYNKQFF
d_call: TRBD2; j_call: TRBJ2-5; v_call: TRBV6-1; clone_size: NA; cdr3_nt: TGTGCCAGCAGTGGCGGGGGGGAAGAGACCCAGTACTTC; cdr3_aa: CASSGGGEETQYF
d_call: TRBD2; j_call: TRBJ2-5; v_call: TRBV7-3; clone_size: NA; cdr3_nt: TGTGCCAGCAGCGAAACCGGGACTAGCGGGGGGAGTAAAGAGACCCAGTACTTC; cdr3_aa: CASSETGTSGGSKETQYF
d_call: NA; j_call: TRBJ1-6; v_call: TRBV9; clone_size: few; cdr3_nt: TGTGCCAGCAGCGGGGGATCCACCTATAATTCACCCCTCCACTTT; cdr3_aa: CASSGGSTYNSPLHF
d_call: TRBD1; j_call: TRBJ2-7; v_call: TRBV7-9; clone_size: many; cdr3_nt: TGTGCCAGCAGCTTCTCGACAGGGACCTACGAGCAGTACTTC; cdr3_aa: CASSFSTGTYEQYF